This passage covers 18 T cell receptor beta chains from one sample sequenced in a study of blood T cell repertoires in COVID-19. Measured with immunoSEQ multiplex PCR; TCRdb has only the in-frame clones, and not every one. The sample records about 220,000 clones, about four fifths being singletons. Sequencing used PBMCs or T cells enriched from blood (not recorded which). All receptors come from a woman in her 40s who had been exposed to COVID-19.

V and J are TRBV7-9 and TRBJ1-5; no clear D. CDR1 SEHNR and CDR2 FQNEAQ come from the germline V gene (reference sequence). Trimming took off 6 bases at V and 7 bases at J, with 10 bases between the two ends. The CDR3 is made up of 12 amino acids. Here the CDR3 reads CASRALLQPQHF. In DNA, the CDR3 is TGTGCCAGCAGGGCATTGTTGCAGCCCCAGCATTTT.

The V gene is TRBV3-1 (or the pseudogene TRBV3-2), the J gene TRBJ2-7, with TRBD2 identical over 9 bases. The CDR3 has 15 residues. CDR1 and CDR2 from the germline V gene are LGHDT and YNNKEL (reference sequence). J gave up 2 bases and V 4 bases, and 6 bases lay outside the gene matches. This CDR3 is CASSLAGGETYEQYF. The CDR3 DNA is TGTGCCAGCAGCCTCGCGGGGGGGGAAACCTACGAGCAGTACTTC.

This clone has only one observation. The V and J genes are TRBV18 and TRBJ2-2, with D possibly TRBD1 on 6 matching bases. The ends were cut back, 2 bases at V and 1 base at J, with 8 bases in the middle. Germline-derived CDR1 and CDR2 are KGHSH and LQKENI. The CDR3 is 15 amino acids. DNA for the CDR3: TGTGCCAGCTCACCAAGGACAGTGAACACCGGGGAGCTGTTTTTT. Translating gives CASSPRTVNTGELFF.

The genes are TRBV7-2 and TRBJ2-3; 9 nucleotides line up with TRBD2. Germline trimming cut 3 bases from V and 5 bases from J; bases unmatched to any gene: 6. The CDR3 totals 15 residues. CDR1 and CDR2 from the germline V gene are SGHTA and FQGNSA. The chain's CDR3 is CASSLAGGPGDTQYF. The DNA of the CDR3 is TGTGCCAGCAGCTTGGCGGGGGGGCCGGGAGATACGCAGTATTTT.

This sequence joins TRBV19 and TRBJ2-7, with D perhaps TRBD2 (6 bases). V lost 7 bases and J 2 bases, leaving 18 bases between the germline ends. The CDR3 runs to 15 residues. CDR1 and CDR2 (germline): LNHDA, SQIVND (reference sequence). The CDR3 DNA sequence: TGTGCCAGTACCCCAGGAGGGGACTGGACCTACGAGCAGTACTTC. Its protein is CASTPGGDWTYEQYF.

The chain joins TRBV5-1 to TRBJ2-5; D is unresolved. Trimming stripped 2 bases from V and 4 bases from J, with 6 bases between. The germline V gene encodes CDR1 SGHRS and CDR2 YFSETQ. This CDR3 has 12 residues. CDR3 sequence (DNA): TGCGCCAGCAGCTTCGGAGTAGAGACCCAGTACTTC. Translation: CASSFGVETQYF.

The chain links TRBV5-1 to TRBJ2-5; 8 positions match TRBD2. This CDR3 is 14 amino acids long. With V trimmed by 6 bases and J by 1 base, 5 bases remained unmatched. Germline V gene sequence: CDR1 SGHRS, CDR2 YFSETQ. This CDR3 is CASMWLAGQETQYF. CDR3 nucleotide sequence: TGCGCCAGCATGTGGCTAGCGGGCCAAGAGACCCAGTACTTC.

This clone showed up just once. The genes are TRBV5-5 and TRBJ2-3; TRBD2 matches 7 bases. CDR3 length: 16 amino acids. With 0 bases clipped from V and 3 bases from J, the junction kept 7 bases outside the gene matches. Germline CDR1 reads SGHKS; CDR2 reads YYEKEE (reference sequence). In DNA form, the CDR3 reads TGTGCCAGCAGCTTGGCCGCGGGGGTTGGTACAGATACGCAGTATTTT. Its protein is CASSLAAGVGTDTQYF.

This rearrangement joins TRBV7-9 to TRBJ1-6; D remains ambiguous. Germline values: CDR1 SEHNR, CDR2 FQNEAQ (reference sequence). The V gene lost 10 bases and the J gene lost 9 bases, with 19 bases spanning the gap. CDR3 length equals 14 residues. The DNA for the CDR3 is TGTGCCACCCAGGAAAGCCTTGCCGGTTCACCCCTCCACTTT. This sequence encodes CATQESLAGSPLHF.

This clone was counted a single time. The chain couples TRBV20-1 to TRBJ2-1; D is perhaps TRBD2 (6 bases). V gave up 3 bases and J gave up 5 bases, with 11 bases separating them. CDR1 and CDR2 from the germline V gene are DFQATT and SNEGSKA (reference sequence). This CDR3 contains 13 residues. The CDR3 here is CSASSGEDNEQFF. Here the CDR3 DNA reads TGCAGTGCTAGTTCGGGGGAGGACAATGAGCAGTTCTTC.

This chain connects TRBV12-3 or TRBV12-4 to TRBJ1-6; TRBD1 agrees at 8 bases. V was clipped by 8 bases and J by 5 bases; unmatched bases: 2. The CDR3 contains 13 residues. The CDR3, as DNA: TGTGCCAGCCGACAGGGGAATAATTCACCCCTCCACTTT. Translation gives CASRQGNNSPLHF.

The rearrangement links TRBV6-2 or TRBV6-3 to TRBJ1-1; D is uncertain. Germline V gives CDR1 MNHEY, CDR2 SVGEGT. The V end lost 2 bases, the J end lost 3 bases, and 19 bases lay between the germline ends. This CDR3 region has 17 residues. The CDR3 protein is CASSYPGWRARDTEAFF. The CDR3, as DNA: TGTGCCAGCAGTTACCCGGGGTGGCGGGCACGGGACACTGAAGCTTTCTTT.

CDR3 protein: CASGFWQMNTEAFF. The CDR3 coding sequence is TGTGCTAGTGGTTTTTGGCAGATGAACACTGAAGCTTTCTTT. This chain links TRBV12-5 with TRBJ1-1; D is unresolved. Trimming cost V 3 bases and J 0 bases, with 8 bases left between them. The CDR3 loop spans 14 amino acids. Germline CDR1 LGHNT, CDR2 FRNRAP.

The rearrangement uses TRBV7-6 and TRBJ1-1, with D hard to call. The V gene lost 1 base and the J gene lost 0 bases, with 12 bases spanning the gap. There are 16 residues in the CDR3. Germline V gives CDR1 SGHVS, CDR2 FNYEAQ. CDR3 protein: CASSLEGGQLNTEAFF. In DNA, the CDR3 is TGTGCCAGCAGCTTAGAAGGCGGGCAACTGAACACTGAAGCTTTCTTT. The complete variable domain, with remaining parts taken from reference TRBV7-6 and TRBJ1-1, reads GAGVSQSPRYKVTKRGQDVALRCDPISGHVSLYWYRQALGQGPEFLTYFNYEAQQDKSGLPNDRFSAERPEGSISTLTIQRTEQRDSAMYRCASSLEGGQLNTEAFFGQGTRLTVV.

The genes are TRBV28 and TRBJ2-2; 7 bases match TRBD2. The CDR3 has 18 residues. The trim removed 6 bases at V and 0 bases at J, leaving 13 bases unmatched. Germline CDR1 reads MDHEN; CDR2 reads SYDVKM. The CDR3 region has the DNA TGTGCCAGCAGCACGGGGGGTTATGGACGATCGAACACCGGGGAGCTGTTTTTT. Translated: CASSTGGYGRSNTGELFF.

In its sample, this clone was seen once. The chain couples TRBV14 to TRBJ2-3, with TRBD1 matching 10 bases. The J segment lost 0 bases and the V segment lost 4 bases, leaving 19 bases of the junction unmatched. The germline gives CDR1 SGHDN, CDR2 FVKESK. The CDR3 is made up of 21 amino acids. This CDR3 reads CASSRRPHGTGVSYSTDTQYF. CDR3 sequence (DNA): TGTGCCAGCAGCCGCAGACCCCATGGGACAGGGGTCTCCTATAGCACAGATACGCAGTATTTT.

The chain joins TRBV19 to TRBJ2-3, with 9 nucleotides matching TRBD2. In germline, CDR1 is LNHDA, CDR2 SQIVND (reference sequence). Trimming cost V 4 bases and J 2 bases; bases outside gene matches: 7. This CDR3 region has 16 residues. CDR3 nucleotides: TGTGCCAGTAGTAGCTTAGCGGGGGCCGACACAGATACGCAGTATTTT. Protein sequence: CASSSLAGADTDTQYF.

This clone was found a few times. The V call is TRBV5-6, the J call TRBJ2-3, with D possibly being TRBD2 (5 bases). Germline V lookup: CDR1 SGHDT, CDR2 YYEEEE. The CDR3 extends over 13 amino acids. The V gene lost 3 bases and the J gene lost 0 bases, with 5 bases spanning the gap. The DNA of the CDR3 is TGTGCCAGCAGCTGGACTAGCACAGATACGCAGTATTTT. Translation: CASSWTSTDTQYF.